The 9 T cell receptor beta chains below were found in one sample sequenced in a study of blood T cell repertoires in COVID-19. The assay was immunoSEQ multiplex PCR, and TCRdb's table has in-frame clones only and misses some. Of under 250,000 clones in the sample, around 86% were seen once. Material for sequencing was peripheral blood. The receptor set was obtained from a woman over 75 with COVID-19, enrolled during active disease.

The chain uses TRBV5-4 and TRBJ1-1; a possible D gene is TRBD1 (6 bases). CDR1 is SGHNT, CDR2 YYREEE, per germline (reference sequence). The CDR3 spans 14 residues. Trimming removed 4 bases from V and 4 bases from J, with 14 bases in between. CDR3 sequence (DNA): TGTGCCAGCAGCCCCCACAGGGTAGGCACTGAAGCTTTCTTT. Translation: CASSPHRVGTEAFF.

This clone has just a few counts. The chain combines TRBV6-6 with TRBJ1-1; D remains ambiguous. Looked up from germline, CDR1 is MNHNY and CDR2 is SVGAGI (reference sequence). The CDR3 extends over 14 amino acids. V was shortened by 4 bases and J by 1 base, with 10 bases between the two germline ends. The CDR3 nucleotides read TGTGCCAGCAGTTTTTCTCCGGGGAACACTGAAGCTTTCTTT. Its translation is CASSFSPGNTEAFF.

This clone came up a few times. The genes are TRBV28 and TRBJ1-1, with D tentatively TRBD1 (5 bases). The germline V and J ends were trimmed by 6 bases and 1 base, with 9 bases remaining between them. This CDR3 contains 13 residues. Germline lookup yields CDR1 MDHEN and CDR2 SYDVKM. CDR3 DNA sequence: TGTGCCAGCAGACAGACAGCGAACACTGAAGCTTTCTTT. Residues: CASRQTANTEAFF.

This chain joins TRBV29-1 and TRBJ1-4; no definite D call. This CDR3 is 13 amino acids long. The V gene's germline CDR1 is SQVTM and CDR2 ANQGSEA. V gave up 7 bases and J gave up 2 bases, with 11 bases separating them. CDR3 DNA: TGCAGCGGGCAGCGAGACACTAATGAAAAACTGTTTTTT. Translation gives CSGQRDTNEKLFF.

This clone appeared a few times. J is TRBJ1-3 and V is TRBV5-1; no clear D. The CDR3 is 16 amino acids. V lost 0 bases to trimming and J lost 4 bases, with 14 bases between them. The germline V gene has CDR1 SGHRS and CDR2 YFSETQ. The CDR3 DNA follows: TGCGCCAGCAGCTTGGAACCCAGGACTTCGGGAAACACCATATATTTT. Translation: CASSLEPRTSGNTIYF. The entire variable domain, with the rest obtained from reference TRBV5-1 and TRBJ1-3, is as follows: KAGVTQTPRYLIKTRGQQVTLSCSPISGHRSVSWYQQTPGQGLQFLFEYFSETQRNKGNFPGRFSGRQFSNSRSEMNVSTLELGDSALYLCASSLEPRTSGNTIYFGEGSWLTVV.

The chain has TRBV19 and TRBJ1-2, with 10 bases matching TRBD1. The germline V gene has CDR1 LNHDA and CDR2 SQIVND (reference sequence). The length of the CDR3 is 14 residues. V trimming: 5 bases; J trimming: 8 bases; junction bases outside the gene matches: 8. The CDR3 here is CASSPTGGARGYTF. The CDR3 DNA follows: TGTGCCAGTAGTCCGACAGGGGGCGCGAGGGGCTACACCTTC.

CDR3 residues: CASLTNRDTEAFF. CDR3 nucleotides: TGTGCCAGCTTAACTAACAGGGACACTGAAGCTTTCTTT. This sequence joins TRBV18 and TRBJ1-1, with D possibly TRBD1 on 6 matching bases. The CDR3 length is 13 residues. Germline CDR1 KGHSH, CDR2 LQKENI. Deletions cut 7 bases from V and 3 bases from J, with 12 bases between.

The V gene is TRBV30, the J gene TRBJ1-4; 7 bases agree with TRBD1. J was trimmed by 4 bases and V by 5 bases; bases with no gene match: 13. The CDR3 is 16 amino acids. The germline V gene has CDR1 GTSNPN and CDR2 SVGIG (reference sequence). The CDR3 coding sequence is TGTGCCTGGGCACAGGTAGGGGGCCGTTATAATGAAAAACTGTTTTTT. The encoded protein is CAWAQVGGRYNEKLFF. Drawing the rest from reference TRBV30 and TRBJ1-4, the complete variable domain is SQTIHQWPATLVQPVGSPLSLECTVEGTSNPNLYWYRQAAGRGLQLLFYSVGIGQISSEVPQNLSASRPQDRQFILSSKKLLLSDSGFYLCAWAQVGGRYNEKLFFGSGTQLSVL.

The chain links TRBV5-1 to TRBJ2-5, with D maybe TRBD1 (5 bases). Germline values: CDR1 SGHRS, CDR2 YFSETQ. There are 15 residues in the CDR3. Trimming removed 0 bases at V and 5 bases at J, with 14 bases between. The CDR3, as DNA: TGCGCCAGCAGCTTGGGCGACAGCCGATGGGAGACCCAGTACTTC. Its translation is CASSLGDSRWETQYF.